This TCR beta chain was documented in a study of cytomegalovirus exposure and HLA in healthy donors (dated by TCRdb to the late 2010s). At the level of the whole study: According to an earlier analysis of 450 to 650 of the donors, about 179 million T cells yielded approximately 120 million unique TCR beta sequences and about 280 Gb of sequence data. Approximately 300 gigabases of sequencing data and tens of millions of unique TCR sequences were included in an early release covering roughly 700 HLA-typed donors. Among the roughly 400 genotyped donors, roughly 80% belonged to the genetic ancestry cluster associated with self-reported Caucasian donors. The study was designed to test whether signatures of past pathogen exposure could be identified by cataloging public T cell receptors. The study profiled the T cell repertoires of about 720 subjects by immunosequencing and related them to cytomegalovirus serostatus. In addition to the first cohort of 650 to 800 subjects, a separate validation cohort of 120 different subjects was used. The study combined high-throughput TCR immunosequencing, statistical association of individual TCRs with disease status, and machine learning to predict cytomegalovirus infection status. A later analysis re-analyzed previously published TCR beta repertoires from several hundred donors and added high-resolution HLA genotyping to study TCR occurrence patterns. Rather than using new phenotypic data, the later analysis identified candidate immune exposures from TCR beta sequences and from how often those sequences occurred across donors. An earlier analysis of fewer than 750 of the donors used high-throughput TCR beta sequencing to judge whether each TCR beta V gene segment behaved as functional or pseudogenic. Donor age, sex, ethnicity and CMV serostatus were collected together with the repertoire data. In a later genetic analysis, genome-wide SNP genotypes for about 55% of the roughly 700 donors were used, and that subset was treated as a discovery cohort. All discovery cohort repertoires had been generated using a single sequencing platform. Both class I and class II loci were covered by HLA typing, at four-digit resolution. Typing coverage differed by locus: A, B, C, DRB1 and DQB1 were typed in roughly 629-630 donors, DQA1 in approximately 520, DPA1 in nearly 610, and DPB1 in just under 490. Four to six DR-DQ haplotypes were handled as single units for association and clustering because linkage in the cohort was strong. Across roughly 420 genotyped donors of the cohort, an average of approximately 220,000 unique TCR beta nucleotide sequences per donor were sequenced, and roughly a sixth of those sequences were non-productive. Points the paper makes about the study in general: According to a later analysis, TCR association rates differed among HLA loci, with DRB1 alleles showing the most associated TCRs and HLA-C alleles showing the fewest. Because counts were too low, 15 to 20 rarely observed V segments, including chromosome 9 orphons, were excluded from the earlier analysis of roughly 580 of the donors. Linkage disequilibrium might explain the correlated functional status among segregating V segments, but an unknown experimental factor could not be ruled out. The study gave a list of under 200 TCR beta chains associated with cytomegalovirus. Strong co-occurrence of HLA alleles, especially DR and DQ, made assigning TCR associations to individual alleles difficult. The classifier was reported to diagnose cytomegalovirus status with high specificity and sensitivity in both the original and validation cohorts. Broadly in line with IMGT annotations, most TCR beta V segments showed up in productive rearrangements about 87% or about 30% of the time in an earlier analysis of several hundred of the donors. Because some donors lacked HLA typing at each locus, the association tests relied only on the typed subset. In vitro tests confirmed that a few of the cytomegalovirus-associated TCR beta chains recognize cytomegalovirus antigens. A further reported finding was that TCR beta sequences accurately predicted the HLA-A and HLA-B alleles for most subjects in the first cohort. Presence/absence analyses assumed roughly uniform sequencing depth across donors, an assumption that may not hold. Across donors, most TCR sequences were observed very rarely, whereas some public TCRs were present in many individuals. In this cohort, only TCR beta chains were sequenced, and detectable features were limited by the absence of alpha or paired-chain data. In a later analysis, most CMV-associated TCR beta chains were found to appear HLA-restricted, with HLA associations seemingly driven largely by CMV exposure. Compared with the roughly 700-donor mean, donors in an Asian-associated ancestry cluster had fewer N-insertions in productive TCRs, according to a later genetic analysis. It was suggested by the authors that the approach could potentially be generalized to other disease states and immunological phenotypes. V-gene and J-gene trimming of TCR beta chains was associated with a missense DCLRE1C variant in a later genetic analysis, and the association was replicated in an independent cohort. A cluster of highly shared sequence variants was judged likely to be a technical artifact of the sequencing pipeline. Immune exposure information for the cohort was limited to CMV serostatus. Because the 87-base-pair reads could not distinguish some IMGT-functional V segments, including TRBV6-2 and TRBV6-3, those segments were excluded. At a false discovery rate of 0.05, a later analysis linked around 17,000 TCR beta sequences to specific HLA alleles. A later analysis reported that several top co-occurrence clusters appeared linked to parvovirus B19, influenza, CMV and Epstein-Barr virus. In a later analysis, HLA-associated TCR beta chains were found to be more clonally expanded and to have lower generation probabilities than equally common non-associated chains.

The cohort consisted of 666 healthy bone marrow donors. Cohort members were all nominally healthy when sampled, although unrecorded immune exposures were likely present. The donor was CMV seropositive and was included in the group of approximately 300 seropositive cohort members. Every donor gave a peripheral blood sample, and the peripheral blood mononuclear cells from that sample were used for TCR beta sequencing. The Qiagen DNeasy Blood Extraction Kit was used to extract genomic DNA from the blood cell samples. The table lists this clone with a count of one. Its antigen is currently not known. No base quality information exists; no much larger clone differs at one position. From its cysteine to its phenylalanine, the CDR3 spans 15 amino acids. The kept DNA is CDR3 alone, 45 bases in frame from the first base. Library prep was done by the immunoSEQ multiplex PCR assay. The multiplex PCR relied on a mix of 60 forward primers for TCR Vbeta segments and 13 reverse primers for TCR Jbeta segments. The CDR3 region of rearranged TCR beta genes was amplified from genomic DNA with a multiplex PCR assay. The amplified TCR beta libraries were sequenced on the Illumina HiSeq System as 87-base-pair reads. In the paper's pipeline: A later analysis counted about 82 million unique TCR beta chains across the 670 or so repertoires, and some 11 million of these chains were shared by at least two donors. A nearest-neighbor algorithm error-corrected the raw reads and collapsed the reads into unique sequences, merging closely related sequences to remove PCR and sequencing errors. V, D and J gene segments were assigned by aligning CDR3 sequences to IMGT reference sequences. For a sequence to be retained, a match of at least six nucleotides was required to both a V gene segment and a J gene segment. Rearrangements were classified as productive when the CDR3 lacked stop codons and remained in frame with V and J, and all other rearrangements were classified as non-productive. Following IMGT convention, CDR3 was defined as the stretch from the second conserved V-encoded cysteine up to the conserved J-encoded phenylalanine. The earlier analysis of a few hundred of the donors excluded sequences that lacked an unambiguous match to a single V gene segment. An earlier analysis of several hundred of the donors called V segments functional above 56.7% productive rearrangements and segregating when the between-donor standard deviation exceeded 5%. A statistical classification framework was built for diagnosing cytomegalovirus status from the catalog of TCR beta chain sequences. A later analysis assigned V and J genes by comparing TCR nucleotide sequences with IMGT/GENE-DB human TR gene sequences. The TCRdist pipeline was used in a later analysis to assign CDR3 sequences and most-parsimonious VDJ recombination scenarios. In a later analysis, each TCR beta chain was defined by its CDR3 amino acid sequence together with its V-gene family, and reads lacking a unique V-gene family were excluded. To address suspected cross-contamination and a sequencing artifact, a later analysis removed 592 highly shared, low-generation-probability nucleotide sequences. In a later analysis, a clonal expansion index for each public chain was calculated from normalized within-repertoire ranks of inferred template counts. In a later analysis, generation probabilities were computed with a VDJ recombination model fitted to out-of-frame rearrangements, and the resulting probabilities were checked against IGoR. In a later analysis, TCR-TCR, TCR-HLA and TCR-CMV co-occurrence was scored with hypergeometric tests, and a repertoire-size bias correction was applied to TCR pairs. To estimate false discovery rates, a later analysis permuted the HLA or CMV assignments 20 times. In a later analysis, co-occurring TCRs were grouped using DBSCAN, and TCRdist sequence similarity was added for clustering within HLA-allele-positive subsets. For co-occurrence clustering, repertoires with fewer than 30,000 or more than 120,000 public chains were excluded, along with 4 to 6 repertoires with anomalous nucleotide sharing. In TCRdb, the immuneACCESS table is reduced to in-frame sequences with V and J assigned. These tables do not hold every clone; where another copy was compared, an unresolved V gene accounts for under half, and the others remain unexplained. The V and J calls and clone size come from that table; D and trimming were worked out from the DNA. This sample comprises 100,000 to 130,000 clones, more than 75% of them detected only once. Approximately 2.5% of the sample is in the top ten clones.

The source is a man aged 25-45 years in good health and CMV-seropositive. The chain uses TRBV5-3 and TRBJ2-5; TRBD2 might be the D gene, on 5 matching bases. The J call is doubtful: the DNA matches TRBJ2-7 better. TRBV5-3 is placed among ORFs of uncertain function. The source material was PBMCs. DNA sequence: TGTGCCAGAAGCTTGGCCGAGGGAATCCCCTACGAGCAGTACTTC. This translates into CARSLAEGIPYEQYF.